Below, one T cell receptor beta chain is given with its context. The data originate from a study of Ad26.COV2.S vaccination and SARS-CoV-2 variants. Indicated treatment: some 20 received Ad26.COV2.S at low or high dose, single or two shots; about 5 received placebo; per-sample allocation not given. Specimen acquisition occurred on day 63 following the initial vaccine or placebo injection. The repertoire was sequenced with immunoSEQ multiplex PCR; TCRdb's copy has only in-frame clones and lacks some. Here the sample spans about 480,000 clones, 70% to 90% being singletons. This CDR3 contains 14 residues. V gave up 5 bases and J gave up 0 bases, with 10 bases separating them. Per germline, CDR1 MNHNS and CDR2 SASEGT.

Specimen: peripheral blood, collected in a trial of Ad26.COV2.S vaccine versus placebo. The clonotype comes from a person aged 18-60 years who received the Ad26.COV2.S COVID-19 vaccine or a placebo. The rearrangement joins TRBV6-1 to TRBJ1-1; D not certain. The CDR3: CASSLGSMNTEAFF. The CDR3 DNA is TGTGCCAGCAGTCTCGGCAGCATGAACACTGAAGCTTTCTTT.